Listed here are 11 T cell receptor beta chains from one sample, sequenced in a study of T cells in women clearing cervical HPV infection. Here immunoSEQ multiplex PCR was the method, and the copy in TCRdb shows in-frame clones only, minus some. The table lists 40,000 or so clones, with less than 6% in the top ten. The sample was blood buffy coat. These receptors all stem from a woman between 18 and 70 years old with a cervical HPV16 infection that either progressed to CIN3+ or cleared (not recorded which).

Of note for this clone: The sequence runs out 3 residues before the end of the CDR3; the remainder is reconstructed from the germline J gene. V is TRBV6-1 and J is TRBJ2-3, with 7 positions matching TRBD2. The germline CDR1 and CDR2 sequences are MNHNS and SASEGT. This CDR3 region has 16 residues. The CDR3 DNA, read in part, is TGTGCCAGCAGTGAAACGAGCACTAGCGTAAAAGAGACG. It is translated as CASSETSTSVKET. The whole CDR3 protein is CASSETSTSVKETQYF.

Comments on this clone: The read ends 3 residues early relative to the CDR3; the germline J gene fills the gap. The rearrangement uses TRBV7-9 and TRBJ2-1, with TRBD2 matching 8 bases. The CDR3 length is 15 residues. The junction had 8 bases not matched to a gene; V was cut back by 4 bases and J by 6 bases. Germline CDR1 and CDR2: SEHNR and FQNEAQ (reference sequence). CDR3 bases read: TGTGCCAGCAGCTCAACAAGGACTAGCTTCAATGAG. Protein: CASSSTRTSFNE. The CDR3 in full is CASSSTRTSFNEQFF.

A remark on this clone: Coverage ceases 3 residues before the CDR3 finishes, and the germline J gene fills in the end. The chain employs TRBV6-2 or TRBV6-3 and TRBJ1-5; the match to TRBD1 covers 7 bases. Per germline, CDR1 MNHEY and CDR2 SVGEGT. J lost 1 base, V lost 5 bases, and 5 bases had no gene match. The CDR3 totals 15 residues. Partial CDR3 DNA: TGTGCCAGCAGTCGCACAGGGGCGAGCAATCAGCCC. Encoded protein: CASSRTGASNQP. The whole CDR3 protein is CASSRTGASNQPQHF.

On this clone: Read data end 3 residues before the CDR3 end; the end is taken from the germline J gene. Distinct nucleotide sequences in the sample also encode this CDR3. This sequence joins TRBV18 and TRBJ2-1, with 9 bases identical to TRBD2. CDR1 is KGHSH and CDR2 is LQKENI in the germline V gene. V was clipped by 0 bases and J by 0 bases; unmatched bases: 6. CDR3 length: 18 amino acids. The CDR3 is CASSPPEAGGSSYNEQFF. CDR3 DNA (partial): TGTGCCAGCTCACCACCCGAGGCGGGAGGGAGCTCCTACAATGAG.

As concerns this clone: The CDR3 end lies 3 residues beyond the end of the read and is filled in from the germline J gene. The rearrangement links TRBV7-9 to TRBJ2-7; the D gene is possibly TRBD1 (7 bases). Germline V lookup: CDR1 SEHNR, CDR2 FQNEAQ (reference sequence). This CDR3 contains 14 residues. V dropped 5 bases and J dropped 4 bases, with 15 bases sitting between them. CDR3 DNA, as far as it was read: TGTGCCAGCAGCCGAGAGGAGGGGGCGTACGAG. Its protein is CASSREEGAYE. The complete CDR3 sequence is CASSREEGAYEQYF.

CDR3 DNA, as far as it was read: TGTGCCAGCAGCCAAGGAAAGTCTAGCGGATACGAG. Translated, it gives CASSQGKSSGYE. The entire CDR3 protein is CASSQGKSSGYEQYF. V usage is TRBV4-2 and J usage is TRBJ2-7; 7 nucleotides match TRBD2. The sequenced fragment ends 3 residues before the CDR3 boundary, so the rest is inferred from the germline J gene. Germline CDR1 is LGHNA and CDR2 is YNFKEQ. The trim removed 1 base at V and 4 bases at J, leaving 7 bases unmatched. The CDR3 is made up of 15 amino acids.

As for this clone: The CDR3 goes on 3 residues after the read ends, and that part is filled in from the germline J gene. The chain uses TRBV5-1 and TRBJ2-3; D is possibly TRBD1 (7 bases). Germline V lookup: CDR1 SGHRS, CDR2 YFSETQ. The CDR3 runs 20 residues. CDR3 in amino acids: CASSLAVAFAVEGAWETQYF. The CDR3 DNA, read in part, is TGCGCCAGCAGCTTGGCAGTGGCCTTTGCTGTGGAGGGGGCATGGGAGACG.

For this clone: The CDR3 goes on 3 residues after the read ends, and that part is filled in from the germline J gene. The sample contains more than one DNA sequence encoding this CDR3. The chain couples TRBV2 to TRBJ1-3, with D possibly being TRBD1 (5 bases). V was clipped by 6 bases and J by 1 base, with 10 bases between them. The CDR3 is made up of 14 amino acids. CDR1 and CDR2 from the germline V gene are SNHLY and FYNNEI. The sequenced part of the CDR3 DNA is TGTGCCAGCAGCCAGGGACTTTCTGGAAACACC. This encodes CASSQGLSGNT. The whole CDR3 sequence is CASSQGLSGNTIYF.

This CDR3 is CASSPRGTGDEQYF. The sequenced part of the CDR3 DNA is TGTGCCAGCAGCCCGCGGGGGACAGGGGACGAG. The rearrangement joins TRBV7-8 to TRBJ2-7; TRBD1 matches 10 bases. With the read ending 3 residues before the CDR3 end, the germline J gene is used to fill in that end. The CDR3 covers 14 residues. CDR1 is SGHVS and CDR2 is FQNEAQ in the germline V gene. V shed 5 bases and J 5 bases; nucleotides not matched to a gene: 6.

On this clone itself: The missing CDR3 end, 3 residues past where the read stops, is filled in from the germline J gene. V gene TRBV30 combines with J gene TRBJ2-7; D call uncertain. Trimming took off 0 bases at V and 5 bases at J, with 14 bases between the two ends. This CDR3 has 14 residues. Germline V gene lookup returns CDR1 GTSNPN and CDR2 SVGIG (reference sequence). CDR3 sequence reads: CAWSVKGVSDEQYF. The part of the CDR3 DNA that was read is TGTGCCTGGAGTGTAAAGGGTGTCTCGGACGAG.

Remarks on this clone: The same CDR3 is also encoded by other DNA sequences in this sample. The CDR3 loop is CASSPLTGGLRETQYF. CDR3 DNA, as far as it was read: TGTGCCAGCTCGCCTTTAACGGGGGGCCTCAGAGAGACG. This chain connects TRBV18 to TRBJ2-3; D perhaps matches TRBD2 (7 bases). From the germline J gene comes the end of the CDR3, since the read stops 3 residues before it. The CDR3 covers 16 residues. Germline V CDR1 and CDR2: KGHSH, LQKENI.